The 7 T cell receptor beta chains below were found in one sample sequenced in a study of PD-L1 blockade in urothelial cancer. The method was immunoSEQ multiplex PCR; TCRdb's version includes in-frame clones alone and lacks a portion of them. The profile shows about 26,000 clones, 80% to 90% of them singletons. The material sequenced was PBMCs, taken around atezolizumab (anti-PD-L1) treatment. The source of these receptors is a man aged 60-69 years with urothelial cancer.

This chain uses TRBV13 with TRBJ1-1, with D possibly TRBD1 on 6 matching bases. CDR1 PRHDT and CDR2 FYEKMQ come from the germline V gene (reference sequence). V lost 2 bases and J lost 1, with 8 bases in between. The CDR3 has 14 amino acids. For the CDR3, the DNA is TGTGCCAGCAGCTTACAGGGGCGGAACACTGAAGCTTTCTTT. Translation: CASSLQGRNTEAFF.

V usage is TRBV7-9 and J usage is TRBJ2-3, with TRBD2 matching 8 bases. The CDR3 is 15 amino acids. The ends lost 2 bases at V and 4 bases at J; junction bases unmatched: 5. Germline loops: CDR1 SEHNR, CDR2 FQNEAQ (reference sequence). This CDR3 reads CASSLSSGTADTQYF. DNA for the CDR3: TGTGCCAGCAGCTTAAGTAGCGGGACGGCAGATACGCAGTATTTT.

This clone has only a few counts. This chain uses TRBV6-5 with TRBJ2-1; D is perhaps TRBD2 (5 bases). V lost 0 bases to trimming and J lost 8 bases, with 14 bases between them. This CDR3 has 15 residues. The germline V gene has CDR1 MNHEY and CDR2 SVGAGI. CDR3 amino acids: CASSYSRTHGDEQFF. The DNA for the CDR3 is TGTGCCAGCAGTTACTCGAGGACTCATGGCGATGAGCAGTTCTTC.

This sequence joins TRBV5-1 and TRBJ1-1, with TRBD1 matching over 8 bases. V trimming: 4 bases; J trimming: 10 bases; junction bases outside the gene matches: 18. The germline V gene encodes CDR1 SGHRS and CDR2 YFSETQ. The length of the CDR3 is 16 residues. This CDR3 reads CASSALRQGRLEGAFF. CDR3 sequence (DNA): TGCGCCAGCAGCGCACTTCGACAGGGGAGATTAGAAGGAGCTTTCTTT.

The rearrangement links TRBV5-1 to TRBJ2-3, with a weak D call TRBD1 (6 bases). Germline CDR1 reads SGHRS; CDR2 reads YFSETQ. Trimming took off 4 bases at V and 1 base at J, with 13 bases between the two ends. This CDR3 region has 15 residues. This CDR3 reads CASSGWDTGTDTQYF. CDR3 nucleotides: TGCGCCAGCAGCGGGTGGGACACGGGCACAGATACGCAGTATTTT.

This rearrangement joins TRBV19 to TRBJ1-1; D perhaps matches TRBD1 (6 bases). CDR3 length: 16 residues. Trimming stripped 4 bases from V and 1 base from J, with 16 bases between. Germline values: CDR1 LNHDA, CDR2 SQIVND (reference sequence). The DNA of the CDR3 is TGTGCCAGTAGTACCCTTCGACAGGTCGCGAACACTGAAGCTTTCTTT. Translated, it gives CASSTLRQVANTEAFF.

The rearrangement uses TRBV6-4 and TRBJ2-1; 8 bases match TRBD2. The V segment lost 2 bases and the J segment 5 bases; nucleotides outside the gene matches: 5. Germline V CDR1 and CDR2: MRHNA, SNTAGT. The CDR3 is made up of 15 amino acids. The CDR3 loop is CASSDMRGAHNEQFF. CDR3 bases: TGTGCCAGCAGTGACATGCGGGGGGCCCACAATGAGCAGTTCTTC.